One T cell receptor (beta chain) is described in this entry. The data originate from a study of Graves' ophthalmopathy and Graves' hyperthyroidism. The sequenced template was RNA, covering the TCR beta CDR3 region. The workflow started with a first-round RT-PCR run with HTBI primers and then moved on to a second-round multiplex PCR. TCRdb independently ran MiXCR on the multiplex PCR reads; one entry per CDR3 protein. Of 170,000 or so distinct CDR3 sequences in the sample, about 40% were seen once. The V and J ends lost 4 bases and 5 bases, in that order; junction bases with no gene match: 7. CDR3 length: 15 amino acids. Germline CDR1 reads KGHDR; CDR2 reads SFDVKD.

Source material: peripheral blood. The receptor comes from a woman in her thirties or forties with Graves' ophthalmopathy. The chain joins TRBV24-1 to TRBJ2-7; TRBD2 aligns across 10 bases. The CDR3 spells CATSDPLAGVHEQYF. The CDR3 DNA reads as TGTGCCACCAGTGACCCGCTAGCGGGAGTGCACGAGCAGTACTTC.